Sequencing of this T cell receptor beta chain was carried out in a study of cytomegalovirus exposure and HLA in healthy donors. 13 Jbeta primers and 60 Vbeta primers were used for the PCR. Clones were sequenced by immunoSEQ multiplex PCR, and TCRdb holds only the in-frame ones, with some missing. The table records roughly 180,000 clones, less than 85% of them present only once. The CDR3 contains 15 residues. From germline, CDR1 is PRHDT and CDR2 FYEKMQ (reference sequence). Trimming shortened V by 3 bases and J by 0 bases, and 6 bases separated the two germline ends. The specimen was PBMCs. The chain recombines TRBV13 with TRBJ2-6; D is unclear. This TCR was recovered from a boy aged 2 to 10 in good health and CMV-seronegative. CDR3 sequence: CASSFESSGANVLTF. The CDR3 nucleotides are TGTGCCAGCAGCTTTGAGTCCTCTGGGGCCAACGTCCTGACTTTC.